Many counts were recorded for the clone carrying this T cell receptor (beta chain). Its antigen is unidentified. Construction of the TCRbeta library involved unique molecular identifiers. One entry per CDR3 protein, called by TCRdb with MiXCR from the PCR reads. Of 280,000 or so distinct CDR3 sequences in the sample, around a tenth were seen once. This record comes from a study of T-cell reconstitution after alpha-beta-depleted transplantation in children. The study, taken as a whole, reports: The high TCRbeta diversity at day 60 in some patients came from surviving recipient T cells and thymic progenitors. There were reportedly several hundred expanded graft clones from which alpha-beta T cells came about two months after transplant.

Sequenced material: peripheral blood, taken 180 days after TCRalphabeta/CD19-depleted stem cell transplant. This sequence originates from a male patient between 2 and 15 years old who had a stem cell transplant for chronic granulomatous disease, so the T cells may come from the graft donor.

The CDR3 bases are TGTGCCAGCACCAAGGGGGAAACCAGTGGCTACACCTTC. Amino acid sequence: CASTKGETSGYTF. V gene TRBV12-3 or TRBV12-4 combines with J gene TRBJ1-2, with D possibly matching TRBD1 (6 bases). The CDR3 runs to 13 residues. V was pared by 7 bases and J by 7 bases, with 16 bases between.